The entry below describes one T cell receptor beta chain. This sample is drawn from a study of STAT5B mutations in CD4+ large granular lymphocyte leukemia. The length of the CDR3 is 15 residues. Trimming took off 5 bases at V and 6 bases at J, with 19 bases between the two ends. Germline CDR1 is LNHDA and CDR2 is SQIVND (reference sequence). The repertoire was sequenced with immunoSEQ multiplex PCR; TCRdb's copy has only in-frame clones and lacks some. The sample carries roughly 30,000 clones, roughly 91% recorded once. This sequence joins TRBV19 and TRBJ1-2; no definite D call. The clonotype was recovered from a human donor in good health. The sample consisted of CD4+ T cells from blood buffy coats. The CDR3 here is CASSLRQAHPDGYTF. CDR3 bases: TGTGCCAGTAGTCTTCGCCAGGCGCATCCTGATGGCTACACCTTC.